These 26 T cell receptor beta chains originate from one sample sequenced in a study of T cells in Graves' hyperthyroidism and ophthalmopathy (dated 2019 in TCRdb). The library was produced with multiplex PCR. The instrument was an Illumina HiSeq 2000. Amplification of TCR beta CDR3 regions was carried out from RNA transcripts. For the first round of RT-PCR on the TCR CDR3, the HTBI primer set was used together with the Qiagen OneStep RT-PCR kit. In-frame beta chains were kept once TCRdb had trimmed the public reads at Q25 with fastp and called clones with MiXCR. Rows with one shared CDR3 protein collapse into an entry with the most common genes and DNA. Present in this sample are more than 450,000 distinct CDR3 sequences, 12% to 15% of which were seen just once. Of the sample, approximately 13% is held by the ten largest clones. The specimen was blood. The receptors here all came from a woman aged 40-49 years with Graves' hyperthyroidism.

CDR3 DNA sequence: TGTGCCAGCAGCGTAGACGGGGAGAGGGGCAATGAGCAGTTCTTC. As protein: CASSVDGERGNEQFF. V gene TRBV9 combines with J gene TRBJ2-1; D is possibly TRBD1 or TRBD2 (5 bases each). V was trimmed by 0 bases and J by 6 bases, leaving 13 bases between them. CDR1 and CDR2 from the germline V gene are SGDLS and YYNGEE. The CDR3 has 15 amino acids.

This clonotype occurred many times. The chain links TRBV29-1 to TRBJ2-3; D possibly corresponds to TRBD2 (5 bases). V shed 6 bases and J shed 1 base, with 17 bases lying between them. The germline V gene has CDR1 SQVTM and CDR2 ANQGSEA. CDR3 length: 15 residues. The CDR3 spells CSVKRLSTRTDTQYF. The CDR3 DNA sequence: TGCAGCGTCAAGCGGCTTTCGACTCGCACAGATACGCAGTATTTT.

This clonotype was observed at least ten times. The chain links TRBV6-6 to TRBJ2-3; 7 nucleotides align to TRBD2. This CDR3 region has 16 residues. After removal of 0 bases from V and 1 base from J, the junction contained 4 bases not matched to a gene. Germline V lookup: CDR1 MNHNY, CDR2 SVGAGI (reference sequence). As DNA, the CDR3 is TGTGCCAGCAGTTACTCCGGACTAGTAGGCACAGATACGCAGTATTTT. This sequence encodes CASSYSGLVGTDTQYF.

This clonotype has a handful of counts. This chain links TRBV6-1 with TRBJ2-1; no clear D gene. The CDR3 is 13 residues long. CDR1 is MNHNS, CDR2 SASEGT, per germline. V lost 8 bases, J lost 5 bases, and 13 bases lay in between. The CDR3 loop is CASQETPDNEQFF. In DNA, the CDR3 is TGTGCCAGCCAAGAAACCCCGGACAATGAGCAGTTCTTC.

There are a few counts of this clonotype. The rearrangement joins TRBV9 to TRBJ2-2, with D possibly matching TRBD1 (5 bases). CDR1 and CDR2 (germline): SGDLS, YYNGEE. CDR3 length: 15 residues. Trimming removed 0 bases at V and 4 bases at J, with 10 bases between. CDR3 sequence (DNA): TGTGCCAGCAGCGTAGGTTGGGGCAGCACCGGGGAGCTGTTTTTT. It translates to CASSVGWGSTGELFF. Variable domain in full (rest from reference TRBV9 and TRBJ2-2): DSGVTQTPKHLITATGQRVTLRCSPRSGDLSVYWYQQSLDQGLQFLIQYYNGEERAKGNILERFSAQQFPDLHSELNLSSLELGDSALYFCASSVGWGSTGELFFGEGSRLTVL.

This clonotype was counted ten times or more. The chain uses TRBV30 and TRBJ1-5; D perhaps matches TRBD1 (5 bases). V lost 3 bases and J lost 5, with 11 bases in between. The CDR3 is 13 residues long. Germline V gene sequence: CDR1 GTSNPN, CDR2 SVGIG (reference sequence). In nucleotides, the CDR3 is TGTGCCTGGAGAGCAGGGACCCATCAGCCCCAGCATTTT. Its protein is CAWRAGTHQPQHF.

This clonotype was counted ten times or more. This sequence joins TRBV12-3 or TRBV12-4 and TRBJ2-1; no definite D call. V shed 2 bases and J shed 10 bases, with 15 bases lying between them. CDR3 length: 14 residues. The CDR3 reads CASSLTGGVDEQFF. CDR3 coding DNA: TGTGCCAGCAGTTTAACCGGCGGAGTGGACGAGCAGTTCTTC.

This clonotype has at least ten counts. This chain connects TRBV20-1 to TRBJ2-1, with 9 positions matching TRBD1. The CDR3 is 15 residues long. In germline, CDR1 is DFQATT, CDR2 SNEGSKA (reference sequence). Germline trimming cut 3 bases from V and 3 bases from J; bases unmatched to any gene: 6. For the CDR3, the DNA is TGCAGTGCTAGTACTGGGACAGGGAGCTACAATGAGCAGTTCTTC. Translation gives CSASTGTGSYNEQFF.

The V and J genes are TRBV7-8 and TRBJ1-1, with D possibly being TRBD1 (6 bases). The germline gives CDR1 SGHVS, CDR2 FQNEAQ. Trimming stripped 5 bases from V and 7 bases from J, with 14 bases between. The CDR3 consists of 13 residues. The CDR3 coding sequence is TGTGCCAGCAGCCTAGGGGGGGGGAGTGAAGCTTTCTTT. Translation: CASSLGGGSEAFF.

This clonotype has a handful of counts. The gene calls are TRBV3-1 and TRBJ1-2; D perhaps matches TRBD1 (5 bases). Germline V lookup: CDR1 LGHDT, CDR2 YNNKEL (reference sequence). The CDR3 runs 12 residues. Between the trimmed V and J ends, which lost 7 bases and 4 bases, there was a span of 10 bases. CDR3 sequence (DNA): TGTGCCAGCAACGGGGCCTTCTATGGCTACACCTTC. This codes for CASNGAFYGYTF.

In this sample, this clonotype turned up many times. The chain joins TRBV12-3 or TRBV12-4 to TRBJ2-1, with D unclear. The CDR3 runs to 14 residues. V was cut by 3 bases and J by 9 bases, with 15 bases left in between. This CDR3 reads CASSFKVRDVEQFF. In DNA, the CDR3 is TGTGCCAGCAGTTTTAAAGTTCGCGATGTTGAGCAGTTCTTC.

This clonotype has at least ten counts. The CDR3 DNA sequence: TGTGCCAGCAGCCCGGTTGACAGACCCTACGAGCAGTACTTC. It is translated as CASSPVDRPYEQYF. J is TRBJ2-7 and V is TRBV3-1; tentatively, D is TRBD1 (5 bases). Germline values: CDR1 LGHDT, CDR2 YNNKEL (reference sequence). Trimming left V 4 bases short and J 2 bases short, with 12 bases between. The CDR3 runs 14 residues.

This clonotype was picked up a small number of times. The chain couples TRBV20-1 to TRBJ2-5; TRBD2 matches 8 bases. Germline trimming cut 3 bases from V and 1 base from J; bases unmatched to any gene: 7. CDR3 size: 15 residues. Germline loops: CDR1 DFQATT, CDR2 SNEGSKA (reference sequence). CDR3 sequence (DNA): TGCAGTGCTAGCCTTACGGGGGGGCTCCAAGAGACCCAGTACTTC. Amino acids: CSASLTGGLQETQYF.

The genes are TRBV9 and TRBJ1-1; no reliable D call. This CDR3 spans 14 amino acids. Trimming took off 0 bases at V and 1 base at J, with 7 bases between the two ends. CDR1 is SGDLS, CDR2 YYNGEE, per germline. CDR3 sequence: CASSVGGENTEAFF. The CDR3 DNA sequence: TGTGCCAGCAGCGTAGGTGGGGAGAACACTGAAGCTTTCTTT.

The rearrangement links TRBV28 to TRBJ2-2, with 8 bases identical to TRBD1. V trimming: 5 bases; J trimming: 6 bases; junction bases outside the gene matches: 2. This CDR3 comprises 13 residues. The germline V gene encodes CDR1 MDHEN and CDR2 SYDVKM. The CDR3, as DNA: TGTGCCAGCAGTAGGACAGGGCCCGGGGAGCTGTTTTTT. Encoded protein: CASSRTGPGELFF.

In its sample, this clonotype was seen many times. This chain joins TRBV10-3 and TRBJ1-1; 8 bases fit TRBD1. V trimming: 4 bases; J trimming: 0 bases; junction bases outside the gene matches: 13. This CDR3 comprises 18 residues. From germline, CDR1 is ENHRY and CDR2 SYGVKD. As DNA, the CDR3 is TGTGCCATCAGTGTTTCGGGGACAGGATACCGCATGAACACTGAAGCTTTCTTT. Translation gives CAISVSGTGYRMNTEAFF.

This clonotype was seen ten or more times. This rearrangement joins TRBV5-1 to TRBJ1-4; TRBD1 might be the D (5 bases). Trimming cost V 3 bases and J 0 bases, with 9 bases left between them. CDR3 size: 15 residues. The germline V gene encodes CDR1 SGHRS and CDR2 YFSETQ. The CDR3 here is CASSSMTATNEKLFF. For the CDR3, the DNA is TGCGCCAGCAGCTCAATGACAGCAACTAATGAAAAACTGTTTTTT.

There are many counts of this clonotype. This chain links TRBV20-1 with TRBJ2-7; possible D gene TRBD1, 5 bases. Germline V gene sequence: CDR1 DFQATT, CDR2 SNEGSKA (reference sequence). Trimming cost V 5 bases and J 0 bases, with 17 bases left between them. The CDR3 spans 15 residues. The CDR3 is CSADVGEFSSYEQYF. As DNA, the CDR3 is TGCAGTGCTGACGTAGGGGAATTCAGCTCCTACGAGCAGTACTTC.

In this sample, this clonotype turned up many times. The chain carries TRBV30 and TRBJ2-7; tentatively, D is TRBD1 (5 bases). Trimming pared 2 bases from V and 7 bases from J, leaving 15 bases between. The CDR3 length is 13 residues. Germline V gives CDR1 GTSNPN, CDR2 SVGIG (reference sequence). The CDR3 loop is CAWSRGIRAEQYF. For the CDR3, the DNA is TGTGCCTGGAGTAGGGGTATTCGAGCGGAGCAGTACTTC.

This clonotype occurred many times. V is TRBV9 and J is TRBJ2-3; TRBD2 matches 7 bases. Trimming took 3 bases from V and 2 from J; bases not matched to a gene: 9. Germline V gene lookup returns CDR1 SGDLS and CDR2 YYNGEE. This CDR3 is built from 16 residues. The CDR3 coding sequence is TGTGCCAGCAGCGGGGGGTTCAGCGGGAACACAGATACGCAGTATTTT. Protein: CASSGGFSGNTDTQYF.

Ten or more counts support this clonotype. This chain joins TRBV11-3 and TRBJ2-5, with unresolved D. Germline values: CDR1 SGHNT, CDR2 YENEEA. This CDR3 comprises 13 residues. Trimming took 5 bases from V and 5 from J, leaving 12 bases between them. This chain's CDR3 is CASSPVGKETQYF. For the CDR3, the DNA is TGTGCCAGCAGCCCAGTAGGGAAGGAGACCCAGTACTTC.

CDR3: CSARSQREVGDTQYF. CDR3 in DNA: TGCAGTGCTAGGTCCCAGCGGGAGGTAGGAGATACGCAGTATTTT. J is TRBJ2-3 and V is TRBV20-1; TRBD2 matches 9 bases. The CDR3 is made up of 15 amino acids. Unmatched junction bases numbered 9, after V lost 3 bases and J lost 5 bases. The germline V gene has CDR1 DFQATT and CDR2 SNEGSKA (reference sequence).

This chain links TRBV2 with TRBJ1-5; a weak D match, TRBD1 (6 bases). The CDR3 has 14 amino acids. Germline CDR1 and CDR2: SNHLY and FYNNEI. V was pared by 3 bases and J by 7 bases, with 13 bases between. CDR3 coding DNA: TGTGCCAGCAGTGATATACAGGGCAGGCAGCCCCAGCATTTT. Its translation: CASSDIQGRQPQHF. The full variable domain, its missing parts supplied by reference TRBV2 and TRBJ1-5, is EPEVTQTPSHQVTQMGQEVILRCVPISNHLYFYWYRQILGQKVEFLVSFYNNEISEKSEIFDDQFSVERPDGSNFTLKIRSTKLEDSAMYFCASSDIQGRQPQHFGDGTRLSIL.

Worth noting for this clonotype: A much larger clone is a single base away; this may be a read error. The chain links TRBV11-3 to TRBJ1-1; a weak D match, TRBD1 (6 bases). CDR3 size: 14 residues. In germline, CDR1 is SGHNT, CDR2 YENEEA. In DNA form, the CDR3 reads TGTGCCGGCAGCCCGGACAGCTCTCGTACTGAAGCTTTCTTT. This codes for CAGSPDSSRTEAFF.

This clonotype was detected many times. The chain employs TRBV2 and TRBJ2-5; weak D call: TRBD2 (6 bases). Trimming cost V 0 bases and J 6 bases, with 14 bases left between them. Germline CDR1 SNHLY, CDR2 FYNNEI. This CDR3 has 15 residues. The CDR3 reads CASSEAAGGPQTQYF. The CDR3 nucleotides read TGTGCCAGCAGTGAAGCTGCTGGAGGGCCACAGACCCAGTACTTC.

This clonotype occurred a few times. This chain links TRBV5-4 with TRBJ1-1, with D hard to call. The CDR3 runs 14 residues. V was clipped by 0 bases and J by 8 bases, with 14 bases between them. The germline CDR1 and CDR2 sequences are SGHNT and YYREEE (reference sequence). The CDR3 region is CASSLANREDEAFF. The CDR3 coding sequence is TGTGCCAGCAGCTTGGCCAATAGGGAGGACGAAGCTTTCTTT. The whole variable domain, filled in from reference TRBV5-4 and TRBJ1-1, reads ETGVTQSPTHLIKTRGQQVTLRCSSQSGHNTVSWYQQALGQGPQFIFQYYREEENGRGNFPPRFSGLQFPNYSSELNVNALELDDSALYLCASSLANREDEAFFGQGTRLTVV.